These T cell receptor beta chains were read from a single sample in a study of OX40 agonist ivuxolimab in advanced cancers. Repertoires were generated with immunoSEQ multiplex PCR, while TCRdb's copy carries only in-frame clones and drops some. The sample has some 60,000 clones, roughly nine tenths seen once; the top ten hold around 15%. The sequencing used CD4+ or CD8+ T cells sorted from blood, collected in a trial of the OX40 agonist ivuxolimab. The receptors originated from an adult with an advanced solid tumor such as melanoma, head and neck, liver or kidney cancer. Each CDR3 is given with its conserved first and last residue. D genes are given only for firm matches. Clone size is given for some rows only: seen once, a few or many times, or a class if the clone is expanded.

j_call v_call d_call clone_size cdr3_aa cdr3_nt
TRBJ2-4 TRBV15 NA NA CATSRDSAGLAKNIQYF TGTGCCACCAGCAGAGATAGTGCGGGGCTGGCCAAAAACATTCAGTACTTC
TRBJ1-4 TRBV28 NA NA CASDEGGAEEKLFF TGTGCCAGCGATGAGGGGGGCGCAGAAGAAAAACTGTTTTTT
TRBJ2-4 TRBV29-1 NA NA CSVSKDPQGNIQYF TGCAGCGTTTCGAAGGACCCGCAGGGAAACATTCAGTACTTC
TRBJ1-1 TRBV7-3 TRBD1 once CASSFTGAGTEAFF TGTGCCAGCAGCTTCACAGGGGCTGGCACTGAAGCTTTCTTT
TRBJ2-4 TRBV11-3 NA once CASSRADKNIQYF TGTGCCAGCAGCCGGGCCGATAAAAACATTCAGTACTTC
TRBJ2-1 TRBV7-3 NA NA CASSYGPPNNEQFF TGTGCCAGCAGCTACGGACCACCTAACAATGAGCAGTTCTTC
TRBJ2-7 TRBV6-1 NA NA CASSEAGQSYEQYF TGTGCCAGCAGTGAAGCCGGACAGTCCTACGAGCAGTACTTC
TRBJ1-4 TRBV4-1 TRBD1 NA CASSQEGTGGEKLFF TGCGCCAGCAGCCAAGAAGGGACAGGGGGCGAAAAACTGTTTTTT
TRBJ2-4 TRBV5-4 NA NA CASSAPRPGAKNIQYF TGTGCCAGCAGCGCGCCGAGACCTGGAGCCAAAAACATTCAGTACTTC
TRBJ2-5 TRBV4-1 TRBD2 NA CASSQELWGAGGPVETQYF TGCGCCAGCAGCCAAGAGTTGTGGGGAGCGGGAGGGCCGGTGGAGACCCAGTACTTC
TRBJ2-7 TRBV19 TRBD1 NA CASSIDRGYEQYF TGTGCCAGTAGTATCGACAGGGGCTACGAGCAGTACTTC
TRBJ1-4 TRBV11-2 NA NA CASSLEQGSEKLFF TGTGCCAGCAGCTTAGAACAGGGAAGTGAAAAACTGTTTTTT
TRBJ2-1 TRBV19 TRBD2 once CASSIEETSGEYNEQFF TGTGCCAGTAGTATAGAGGAAACTAGCGGGGAGTACAATGAGCAGTTCTTC
TRBJ2-7 TRBV28 TRBD2 NA CASDKGGSRSYEQYF TGTGCCAGCGATAAGGGCGGGAGTAGAAGCTACGAGCAGTACTTC
TRBJ2-7 TRBV6-5 NA NA CASSYSGWGEQYF TGTGCCAGCAGTTACTCAGGCTGGGGGGAGCAGTACTTC
TRBJ2-2 TRBV9 NA NA CASSVVGLATGELFF TGTGCCAGCAGCGTAGTAGGATTAGCCACCGGGGAGCTGTTTTTT
TRBJ1-5 TRBV19 NA NA CATQGYSNQPQHF TGTGCCACACAGGGTTATAGCAATCAGCCCCAGCATTTT
TRBJ2-1 TRBV15 NA once CATSRDGGKLNEQFF TGTGCCACCAGCAGAGATGGGGGAAAGCTGAATGAGCAGTTCTTC
TRBJ2-1 TRBV20-1 NA NA CSASSNEQFF TGCAGTGCTAGTAGCAATGAGCAGTTCTTC
TRBJ2-3 TRBV6-6 NA once CASSYGWGSPQYF TGTGCCAGCAGTTACGGGTGGGGCTCCCCGCAGTATTTT
TRBJ2-1 TRBV10-3 NA NA CAIWRTSYNEQFF TGTGCCATCTGGCGGACCTCCTACAATGAGCAGTTCTTC
TRBJ1-2 TRBV28 NA NA CASSFGYYGYTF TGTGCCAGCAGTTTTGGGTACTATGGCTACACCTTC
TRBJ2-1 TRBV11-3 NA NA CASSFSGDNNEQFF TGTGCCAGCAGCTTTAGCGGCGATAACAATGAGCAGTTCTTC
TRBJ2-1 TRBV5-4 TRBD2 NA CASSLISGASSEQFF TGTGCCAGCAGCTTGATTAGCGGGGCCTCCAGCGAGCAGTTCTTC
TRBJ2-7 TRBV7-2 NA few CASSLGGLALYEQYF TGTGCCAGCAGCTTAGGCGGTCTAGCCCTCTACGAGCAGTACTTC
TRBJ2-6 TRBV18 NA NA CASSPYRAGANVLTF TGTGCCAGCTCACCATATAGGGCTGGGGCCAACGTCCTGACTTTC
TRBJ2-1 TRBV7-2 TRBD2 NA CASSLHPSSSGRTNEQFF TGTGCCAGCAGCTTACACCCGAGCTCTAGCGGGAGGACTAATGAGCAGTTCTTC
TRBJ2-7 TRBV15 NA NA CATSTKGAGSAEQYF TGTGCCACCAGCACCAAAGGGGCGGGTTCGGCCGAGCAGTACTTC
TRBJ2-7 TRBV28 TRBD2 few CASSQSGRQYEQYF TGTGCCAGCAGTCAAAGCGGGAGACAGTACGAGCAGTACTTC
TRBJ1-3 TRBV28 NA NA CASSYTRPGSGNTIYF TGTGCCAGCAGCTACACCCGGCCAGGGTCTGGAAACACCATATATTTT
TRBJ2-7 TRBV5-6 NA NA CASSLGRVTYEQYF TGTGCCAGCAGCTTAGGACGGGTGACCTACGAGCAGTACTTC
TRBJ2-2 TRBV27 NA NA CASSFLAGLTGELFF TGTGCCAGCAGTTTTCTGGCGGGATTAACCGGGGAGCTGTTTTTT
TRBJ1-1 TRBV5-4 NA NA CASSLAGSYEAFF TGTGCCAGCAGCTTAGCAGGGAGTTATGAAGCTTTCTTT
TRBJ1-2 TRBV6-5 TRBD1 NA CASSLRQGSGYTF TGTGCCAGCAGCCTACGACAGGGGAGCGGCTACACCTTC
TRBJ2-1 TRBV4-3 NA NA CASSPIGSDNEQFF TGCGCCAGCAGCCCGATCGGGAGTGACAATGAGCAGTTCTTC
TRBJ2-4 TRBV15 NA NA CATSRDRGRGGLNIQYF TGTGCCACCAGCAGAGATCGTGGCAGGGGTGGATTGAACATTCAGTACTTC
TRBJ2-2 TRBV11-3 TRBD2 NA CASSSGGGSTGELFF TGTGCCAGCAGCTCGGGGGGTGGGAGTACCGGGGAGCTGTTTTTT
TRBJ2-5 TRBV7-8 TRBD2 NA CASRAGTNQETQYF TGTGCCAGCAGAGCCGGGACTAATCAAGAGACCCAGTACTTC
TRBJ2-3 TRBV7-2 TRBD2 NA CASSPLRVAGGTDTQYF TGTGCCAGCAGCCCCCTACGAGTAGCGGGAGGCACAGATACGCAGTATTTT
TRBJ2-1 TRBV7-6 NA NA CASSNPGIGHNEQFF TGTGCCAGCAGCAACCCTGGGATCGGCCACAATGAGCAGTTCTTC
TRBJ2-2 TRBV19 TRBD1 once CASSTGGDGGELFF TGTGCCAGTAGTACAGGGGGCGACGGCGGGGAGCTGTTTTTT
TRBJ2-3 TRBV5-1 TRBD2 NA CASGLAGVSSDTQYF TGCGCCAGCGGACTAGCGGGAGTTTCATCCGATACGCAGTATTTT
TRBJ1-5 TRBV19 NA NA CASSIGQTRGNQPQHF TGTGCCAGTAGTATCGGGCAAACACGGGGCAATCAGCCCCAGCATTTT
TRBJ1-4 TRBV9 TRBD1 once CASSRETGGNEKLFF TGTGCCAGCAGCCGAGAGACAGGGGGTAATGAAAAACTGTTTTTT
TRBJ2-5 TRBV2 TRBD1 NA CASSRQGGETQYF TGTGCCAGCAGCAGACAGGGGGGAGAGACCCAGTACTTC
TRBJ2-3 TRBV9 NA NA CASSPGDLTDTQYF TGTGCCAGCAGCCCAGGGGATCTGACAGATACGCAGTATTTT
TRBJ2-3 TRBV5-1 TRBD1 NA CASSLGQGATTDTQYF TGCGCCAGCAGCTTGGGACAGGGGGCTACCACAGATACGCAGTATTTT
TRBJ1-4 TRBV7-8 NA NA CASSLESVNEKLFF TGTGCCAGCAGCTTAGAGTCGGTTAATGAAAAACTGTTTTTT
TRBJ2-7 TRBV6-1 TRBD1 NA CASSGQGSYEQYF TGTGCCAGCAGTGGACAGGGTTCCTACGAGCAGTACTTC
TRBJ2-1 TRBV19 NA NA CASSMTVYNEQFF TGTGCCAGTAGTATGACCGTATACAATGAGCAGTTCTTC
TRBJ2-3 TRBV6-4 NA NA CPRRGTDTQYF TGTCCGAGGAGGGGCACAGATACGCAGTATTTT
TRBJ2-2 TRBV4-3 NA NA CASSQARAYTGELFF TGCGCCAGCAGCCAAGCACGTGCTTACACCGGGGAGCTGTTTTTT
TRBJ2-2 TRBV6-1 NA NA CASSGRVGTGELFF TGTGCCAGCAGTGGCAGGGTCGGGACCGGGGAGCTGTTTTTT
TRBJ2-1 TRBV4-3 TRBD2 NA CASSQGEGLSYNEQFF TGCGCCAGCAGCCAAGGGGAGGGGCTCTCCTACAATGAGCAGTTCTTC